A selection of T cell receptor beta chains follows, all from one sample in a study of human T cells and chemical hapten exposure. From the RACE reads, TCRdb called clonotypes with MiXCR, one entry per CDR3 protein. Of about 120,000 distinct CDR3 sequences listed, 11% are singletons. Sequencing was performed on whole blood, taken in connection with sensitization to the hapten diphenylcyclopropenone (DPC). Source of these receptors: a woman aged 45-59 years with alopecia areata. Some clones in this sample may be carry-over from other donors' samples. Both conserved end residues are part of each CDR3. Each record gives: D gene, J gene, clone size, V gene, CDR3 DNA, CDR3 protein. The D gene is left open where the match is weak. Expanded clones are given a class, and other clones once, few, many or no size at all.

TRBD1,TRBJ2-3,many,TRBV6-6,TGTGCCAGCAGTTATGACAGGGGGGACACAGATACGCAGTATTTT,CASSYDRGDTDTQYF
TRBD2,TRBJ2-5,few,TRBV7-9,TGTGCCAGCAGCTTGGATCTAGCGGGTCCTCAAGAGACCCAGTACTTC,CASSLDLAGPQETQYF
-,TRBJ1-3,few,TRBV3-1,TGTGCCAGCAGCCAAGAATTTCGACAATCTGGAAACACCATATATTTT,CASSQEFRQSGNTIYF
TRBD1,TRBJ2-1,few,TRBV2,TGTGCCAGCCACGGACAGGGCTTCGATGAGCAGTTCTTC,CASHGQGFDEQFF
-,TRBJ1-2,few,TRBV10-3,TGTGCCATCAGTGAGGGCCCGGGAGGCTACACCTTC,CAISEGPGGYTF
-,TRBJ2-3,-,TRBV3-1,TGTGCCAGCAGCCAGGTTGGAGGGGGGACGCAGTATTTT,CASSQVGGGTQYF
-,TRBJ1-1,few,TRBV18,TGTGCCAGCTCACCAGGGGGTCAGGCGAACACTGAAGCTTTCTTT,CASSPGGQANTEAFF
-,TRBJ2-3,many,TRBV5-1,TGCGCCAGCAGCCAAGGACAGTCCACAGATACGCAGTATTTT,CASSQGQSTDTQYF
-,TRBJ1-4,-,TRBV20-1,TGCAGTGCTAGAGCTCTGGGTTTGAATAATAATGAAAAACTGTTTTTT,CSARALGLNNNEKLFF
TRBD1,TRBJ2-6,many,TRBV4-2,TGTGCCAGCAGCAGACAGGGTTCACGTTCAGGGGCCAACGTCCTGACTTTC,CASSRQGSRSGANVLTF
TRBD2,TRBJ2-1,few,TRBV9,TGTGCCAGCAGCGCGGGACTAGCGAGCTCCTACAATGAGCAGTTCTTC,CASSAGLASSYNEQFF
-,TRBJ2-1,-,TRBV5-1,TGCGCCAGCAGCAAGGCGGGCGGGGAGAGCTCCTACAATGAGCAGTTCTTC,CASSKAGGESSYNEQFF
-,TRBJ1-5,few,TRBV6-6,TGTGCCAGCATGGGTCCAAATCGTAGCAATCAGCCCCAGCATTTT,CASMGPNRSNQPQHF
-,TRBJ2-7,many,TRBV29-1,TGCAGCGTCTGGTCTCCCTACGAGCAGTACTTC,CSVWSPYEQYF
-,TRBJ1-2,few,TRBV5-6,TGTGCCAGCAGCCGGGACGACTATGGCTACACCTTC,CASSRDDYGYTF
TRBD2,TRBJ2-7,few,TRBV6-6,TGTGCCAGCAGTTACTTCGGACTAGATTCCTACGAGCAGTACTTC,CASSYFGLDSYEQYF
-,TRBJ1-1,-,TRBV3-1,TGTGCCAGCAGCGCGGGGGCCGGTAACACTGAAGCTTTCTTT,CASSAGAGNTEAFF
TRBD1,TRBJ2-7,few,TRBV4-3,TGCGCCAGCAGCCAAGCACAGGGGCAAAGCGAGCAGTACTTC,CASSQAQGQSEQYF
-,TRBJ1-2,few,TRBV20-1,TGCAGTGCTAGTCCCCCGGGCTATGATGGCTACACCTTC,CSASPPGYDGYTF
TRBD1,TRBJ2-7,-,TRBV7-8,TGTGCCAGCAGCTCAGGACAGGGGATCGAGCAGTACTTC,CASSSGQGIEQYF
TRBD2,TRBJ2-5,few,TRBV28,TGTGCCAGCAGCCCCGGGACTAGCGGAAAAGAGACCCAGTACTTC,CASSPGTSGKETQYF
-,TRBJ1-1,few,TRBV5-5,TGTGCCAGCAGCTTTGGGACAAGAACTGAAGCTTTCTTT,CASSFGTRTEAFF
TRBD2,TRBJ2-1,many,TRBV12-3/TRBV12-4,TGTGCCAGCACCCCTGGACTAGCTGTGAATGAGCAGTTCTTC,CASTPGLAVNEQFF
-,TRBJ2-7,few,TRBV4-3,TGCGCCAGCAGCCAACAACAGGGTTACGGGCAGTACTTC,CASSQQQGYGQYF
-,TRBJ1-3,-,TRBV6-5,TGTGCCAGCAGTGATTATTACTCGCAGCAGAGCTCTGGAAACACCATATATTTT,CASSDYYSQQSSGNTIYF
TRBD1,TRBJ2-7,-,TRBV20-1,TGCAGTGCTAGCAGGGGGCCCAGGGTTTCAGAGCAGTACTTC,CSASRGPRVSEQYF
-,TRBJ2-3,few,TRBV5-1,TGCGCCAGCAGCTTGGCCGGGGGTAGGGCACCAAGAACTAGCACAGATACGCAGTATTTT,CASSLAGGRAPRTSTDTQYF
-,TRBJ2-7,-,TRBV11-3,TGTGCCAGCAGCTTCGGGCCCTCGCCCTCCTACGAGCAGTACTTC,CASSFGPSPSYEQYF
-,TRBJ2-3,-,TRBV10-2,TGCGCCAGCAGTGAGTTTGGAGATACGCAGTATTTT,CASSEFGDTQYF
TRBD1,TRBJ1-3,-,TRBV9,TGTGCCAGCAGCGTACAGACAGGGGAAAACACCATATATTTT,CASSVQTGENTIYF
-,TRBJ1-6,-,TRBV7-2,TGTGCCAGCAGCCCGGACAGTGGGTCTAATTCACCCCTCCACTTT,CASSPDSGSNSPLHF
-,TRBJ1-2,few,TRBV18,TGTGCCAGCTCATCTGACAAAAACTATGGCTACACCTTC,CASSSDKNYGYTF
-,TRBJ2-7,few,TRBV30,TGTGCCTGGGAAAGTCCGGGACTGATCTCCTACGAGCAGTACTTC,CAWESPGLISYEQYF
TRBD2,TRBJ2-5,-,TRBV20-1,TGCAGTGCTAGGTCCAGCGGGAGGGCCCGGGAGACCCAGTACTTC,CSARSSGRARETQYF
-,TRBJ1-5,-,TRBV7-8,TGTGCCAGCAGCTTAGATCCGGTGGCGGGGCAGCCCCAGCATTTT,CASSLDPVAGQPQHF
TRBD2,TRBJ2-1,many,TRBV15,TGTGCCACCAGCAGAGATCGAGCGGGAGGCACCTACAATGAGCAGTTCTTC,CATSRDRAGGTYNEQFF
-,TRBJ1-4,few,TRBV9,TGTGCCAGCAGCGTCGACAGCGCGAATGAAAAACTGTTTTTT,CASSVDSANEKLFF
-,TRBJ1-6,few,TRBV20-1,TGCAGTGCTAGCCTGACGGCAGATTCACCCCTCCACTTT,CSASLTADSPLHF
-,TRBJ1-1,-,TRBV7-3,TGTGCCAGCAGCTTCAGGGGAAACACTGAAGCTTTCTTT,CASSFRGNTEAFF
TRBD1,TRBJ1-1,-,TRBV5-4,TGTGCCAGCAGCTTGGCAGGGGGCAACACTGAAGCTTTCTTT,CASSLAGGNTEAFF